This T cell receptor beta chain comes out of a study of beta chain features in type 1 diabetes. Study observations and caveats: Among patients with Type 1 diabetes, TCRB CDR3s were moderately but significantly shorter in every one of the four CD4+ subsets. Within patients, naive, central memory and Treg TCRB repertoires seemed more similar than within healthy donors.

V was clipped by 0 bases and J by 0 bases, with 14 bases between them. This CDR3 has 17 residues. The V gene's germline CDR1 is SGDLS and CDR2 YYNGEE. Purities over 95% were achieved in all sorted populations. Every bit of the isolated RNA underwent reverse transcription, so sequencing read expressed TCRB transcripts. Sequenced by immunoSEQ multiplex PCR; TCRdb stores in-frame clones only, minus some. The sample has around 650,000 clones; under 15% are singletons. This clone turned up a few times. What it binds is not known. The chain has TRBV9 and TRBJ2-3, with D tentatively TRBD1 or TRBD2 (5 bases each). The TCR was taken from a man aged 25-45 years with type 1 diabetes. Material: naive CD4+ T cells from blood. This CDR3 is CASSVGPGPSSTDTQYF. The CDR3 coding sequence is TGTGCCAGCAGCGTAGGTCCGGGGCCTTCTAGCACAGATACGCAGTATTTT.